A selection of T cell receptor beta chains follows, all from one sample in a study of T-cell memory formation after mild COVID-19. TCRdb analysed the 5' RACE reads with MiXCR anew, one entry per CDR3 protein. Of 450,000 or so distinct CDR3 sequences listed, approximately 23% are singletons. The specimen sequenced was PBMCs or a T cell subset sorted from them (not recorded which). The receptors were sampled from an adult woman who had mild COVID-19 (a few samples of this study predate the infection). Cell type and time point are not known. Both conserved end residues are trimmed from each CDR3.

>TRBV2|TRBJ2-1
ASSESNGEQF
>TRBV2|TRBJ2-1
ASSEAPGSGNEQF
>TRBV15|TRBJ2-7
ATSFPGAGGYEQY
>TRBV10-3|TRBJ2-7
AISRLAGNYEQY
>TRBV7-9|TRBJ2-1
ASSFTRDTHNEQF
>TRBV5-1|TRBJ2-6
ASSPRSTTSGANVLT
>TRBV9|TRBJ2-3
ASSVLGTDTQY
>TRBV7-9|TRBJ1-2
ASSYPAQGPNFYGYT
>TRBV6-5|TRBJ2-7
ASSYVLGSPTYEQY
>TRBV7-2|TRBJ2-7
ASSSVAGIAYEQY
>TRBV12-3/TRBV12-4|TRBJ1-1
ASSSQGLTEAF
>TRBV7-8|TRBJ2-7
ASSFELGPYEQY
>TRBV3-1|TRBJ2-3
ASSPPGDTQY
>TRBV4-3|TRBJ2-1
ASSQYSAGLAAFSSYNEQF
>TRBV9|TRBJ2-2
ASSPRWEAGELF
>TRBV7-9|TRBJ2-3
ASSVRLGTDTQY
>TRBV7-6|TRBJ2-2
ASSPSGQSTGELF
>TRBV30|TRBJ2-7
AWTLTVSSYEQY
>TRBV7-2|TRBJ2-7
ASSLSSGRSYEQY
>TRBV29-1|TRBJ2-3
SVEKGGSGSRLDTQY
>TRBV9|TRBJ2-5
ASSVAPRTGQETQY
>TRBV5-1|TRBJ1-2
ASGSSAPTGKGYT
>TRBV4-3|TRBJ2-7
ASSQAVGEVYEQY
>TRBV3-1|TRBJ2-1
ASSQGRRRGN
>TRBV5-1|TRBJ2-5
ASSSQGARQETQY
>TRBV20-1|TRBJ2-7
SARDQGLNSYEQY
>TRBV4-2|TRBJ1-1
ASSQGEMNTEAF
>TRBV30|TRBJ2-7
AWRGPFMNYEQY
>TRBV4-1|TRBJ2-5
ASSQGDFKETQY
>TRBV28|TRBJ2-4
ASSRLPGNIQY
>TRBV15|TRBJ2-1
ATSGLLDGRGNEQF
>TRBV6-2/TRBV6-3|TRBJ1-1
ASSLTEMNTEAF
>TRBV18|TRBJ1-1
ASSPDRATEAF
>TRBV12-3/TRBV12-4|TRBJ1-1
ATLRGGRDAF
>TRBV12-3/TRBV12-4|TRBJ2-3
ASSPRTSATNTDTQY